This TCR beta chain appears in the sequencing data of a study of blood T cell repertoires in COVID-19. About the research overall: The origin of the acute and convalescent COVID-19 samples was the United States, Italy and Spain. T cells, B-cell-depleted T cells, or PBMCs supplied cDNA or gDNA.

The authors' processing: Amplification of reference gene primers provided the estimated nucleated cell counts. Clones were sequenced by immunoSEQ multiplex PCR, and TCRdb holds only the in-frame ones, with some missing. Clone size and the V and J calls come from that table; the DNA yielded D and trimming. The data hold roughly 100,000 clones, with 60% to 80% observed a single time. Germline V lookup: CDR1 MNHEY, CDR2 SVGAGI. The CDR3 is made up of 14 amino acids. V was trimmed by 5 bases and J by 2 bases, leaving 12 bases between them. The sample consisted of peripheral blood. This chain joins TRBV6-5 and TRBJ2-5; tentative D call: TRBD2 (7 bases). This TCR was sampled from a man aged 60 to 75 with active or convalescent COVID-19. CDR3 in DNA: TGTGCCAGCAGTAAACAGGGAGGGCAAGAGACCCAGTACTTC. Translating it yields CASSKQGGQETQYF.